Below are 23 T cell receptor beta chains sequenced from a single sample in a study of PD-1 blockade in classical Hodgkin lymphoma (TCRdb year 2020). The library relied on the immunoSEQ multiplex PCR assay. Imported from immuneACCESS, the table was reduced by TCRdb to in-frame sequences with V and J called. These copies leave out some clones; in studies compared against another copy, an unresolved V gene accounts for under half, and the cause of the remainder is not known. This sample is represented by tens of thousands of clones; roughly nine tenths of them were singletons. Clones ranked in the top ten supply 0.3% to 0.4% of the sample. Reading the label with the study, this specimen's time point is: newly diagnosed, previously untreated cHL patient sample. CD4+ T cells were purified from thawed PBMCs by magnetic negative selection with a Miltenyi CD4+ T cell isolation kit. Sequencing used CD4+ T cells from blood. All receptors derive from a human donor with classical Hodgkin lymphoma.

The V gene is TRBV6-1, the J gene TRBJ1-2; D gene uncertain. The CDR3 totals 13 residues. Germline CDR1 reads MNHNS; CDR2 reads SASEGT. V was shortened by 4 bases and J by 4 bases, with 10 bases between the two germline ends. CDR3 loop: CASSGNSAYGYTF. CDR3 nucleotides: TGTGCCAGCAGTGGTAACAGCGCCTATGGCTACACCTTC.

The J gene is TRBJ2-5, the V gene TRBV10-3, with D hard to call. The V end was cut by 0 bases, the J end by 4 bases, with 3 bases between. CDR3 length equals 12 residues. Germline V CDR1 and CDR2: ENHRY, SYGVKD. CDR3 bases: TGTGCCATCAGTGAGTCGTTAGAGACCCAGTACTTC. It codes for CAISESLETQYF.

The rearrangement links TRBV6-4 to TRBJ2-6; TRBD1 agrees at 9 bases. V shed 5 bases, J shed 1 base, and the junction held 15 bases outside the gene matches. The CDR3 consists of 20 residues. Per the germline V gene, CDR1 is MRHNA and CDR2 is SNTAGT. The CDR3 here is CASSSFNRGRIKSGANVLTF. In DNA form, the CDR3 reads TGTGCCAGCAGTTCCTTCAACAGGGGGCGCATTAAGTCTGGGGCCAACGTCCTGACTTTC.

This clone was seen a handful of times. The J gene is TRBJ1-2, the V gene TRBV4-1, with D perhaps TRBD1 (5 bases). CDR1 is MGHRA, CDR2 YSYEKL, per germline. The CDR3 has 12 amino acids. The germline V and J ends were trimmed by 0 bases and 8 bases, with 7 bases remaining between them. In DNA, the CDR3 is TGCGCCAGCAGCCAAGAAGGGGAGGGCTACACCTTC. It encodes CASSQEGEGYTF.

The V call is TRBV7-2, the J call TRBJ2-3, with TRBD2 as a possible D gene (6 bases). The germline V gene has CDR1 SGHTA and CDR2 FQGNSA. The CDR3 consists of 16 residues. With 2 bases removed from V and 0 bases from J, the gap between germline ends came to 12 bases. CDR3 bases: TGTGCCAGCAGCTTATTAGCGGACCCAAGCACAGATACGCAGTATTTT. It is translated as CASSLLADPSTDTQYF.

This clone occurred a few times. DNA for the CDR3: TGTGCCAGCAGTCCGGTAGCGGGAGGGCCCACAGATACGCAGTATTTT. Translation: CASSPVAGGPTDTQYF. The V gene is TRBV28, the J gene TRBJ2-3; 11 bases agree with TRBD2. The V segment lost 5 bases and the J segment 2 bases; nucleotides outside the gene matches: 6. The germline CDR1 and CDR2 sequences are MDHEN and SYDVKM. The CDR3 runs to 16 residues.

The V and J genes are TRBV2 and TRBJ2-3; 8 nucleotides align to TRBD2. The CDR3 has 15 residues. J gave up 4 bases and V 5 bases, and 8 bases lay outside the gene matches. CDR1 and CDR2 from the germline V gene are SNHLY and FYNNEI. CDR3 loop: CASSLGSGRSDTQYF. In DNA, the CDR3 is TGTGCCAGCAGTCTGGGGAGCGGGAGATCAGATACGCAGTATTTT.

V is TRBV5-4 and J is TRBJ2-6; D uncertain. The CDR3 runs to 18 residues. CDR1 is SGHNT, CDR2 YYREEE, per germline (reference sequence). V dropped 0 bases and J dropped 0 bases, with 13 bases sitting between them. CDR3 coding DNA: TGTGCCAGCAGCTTGGGAGGCCCTTCTTACTCTGGGGCCAACGTCCTGACTTTC. It translates to CASSLGGPSYSGANVLTF.

The sample holds one count of this clone. The chain uses TRBV5-1 and TRBJ2-3; TRBD2 matches at 9 bases. The J segment lost 4 bases and the V segment lost 2 bases, leaving 8 bases of the junction unmatched. CDR1 is SGHRS and CDR2 is YFSETQ in the germline V gene. This CDR3 spans 16 amino acids. DNA of the CDR3: TGCGCCAGCAGCTTATTCTCTAGCGGGACTGCAGATACGCAGTATTTT. It translates to CASSLFSSGTADTQYF.

The V call is TRBV5-4, the J call TRBJ2-1; TRBD2 matches 8 bases. Germline CDR1 reads SGHNT; CDR2 reads YYREEE (reference sequence). V trimming: 4 bases; J trimming: 10 bases; junction bases outside the gene matches: 13. This CDR3 contains 15 residues. The CDR3 nucleotides read TGTGCCAGCAGCCCCCCACTGACTAGCGTGGGGGAGCAGTTCTTC. Translation: CASSPPLTSVGEQFF.

The V call is TRBV6-1, the J call TRBJ2-6; 7 nucleotides match TRBD2. This CDR3 spans 18 amino acids. Germline CDR1 and CDR2: MNHNS and SASEGT. The V and J ends lost 4 bases and 0 bases, in that order; junction bases with no gene match: 9. The DNA for the CDR3 is TGTGCCAGCAGTGCCCCGGCGGGCGGGGGCTCTGGGGCCAACGTCCTGACTTTC. Translating it yields CASSAPAGGGSGANVLTF.

The chain links TRBV19 to TRBJ2-7; possible D gene TRBD1, 7 bases. Trimming removed 5 bases from V and 6 bases from J, with 26 bases in between. The germline V gene encodes CDR1 LNHDA and CDR2 SQIVND (reference sequence). CDR3 length: 17 amino acids. CDR3 amino acids: CASSAAGHRGPSSEQYF. Written as DNA, the CDR3 is TGTGCCAGTAGTGCGGCGGGGCACAGGGGACCTAGCTCCGAGCAGTACTTC. The full variable domain, with the rest looked up from reference TRBV19 and TRBJ2-7, is DGGITQSPKYLFRKEGQNVTLSCEQNLNHDAMYWYRQDPGQGLRLIYYSQIVNDFQKGDIAEGYSVSREKKESFPLTVTSAQKNPTAFYLCASSAAGHRGPSSEQYFGPGTRLTVT.

The chain recombines TRBV28 with TRBJ2-4, with TRBD1 identical over 9 bases. V trimming: 4 bases; J trimming: 8 bases; junction bases outside the gene matches: 6. Germline V CDR1 and CDR2: MDHEN, SYDVKM. The CDR3 totals 14 residues. The CDR3 nucleotides read TGTGCCAGCAGTTCCCCCGGGACAGGGCACATTCAGTACTTC. It yields the protein CASSSPGTGHIQYF.

The V call is TRBV7-2, the J call TRBJ2-7; D call uncertain. The CDR3 spans 11 residues. Germline loops: CDR1 SGHTA, CDR2 FQGNSA. V was shortened by 2 bases and J by 6 bases, with 5 bases between the two germline ends. CDR3 amino acids: CASSLRSEQYF. The CDR3 DNA sequence: TGTGCCAGCAGCTTACGATCCGAGCAGTACTTC.

The rearrangement uses TRBV7-1 and TRBJ1-1, with D perhaps matching TRBD1 (5 bases). TRBV7-1 is marked as an open reading frame, function uncertain. V dropped 8 bases and J dropped 5 bases, with 15 bases sitting between them. The CDR3 length is 13 residues. As DNA, the CDR3 is TGTGCCAGCGGCGGCCGAGGGGAGACTGAAGCTTTCTTT. Encoded protein: CASGGRGETEAFF.

V is TRBV5-1 and J is TRBJ1-4, with a weak D call TRBD1 (5 bases). Trimming left V 4 bases short and J 8 bases short, with 15 bases between. The CDR3 has 14 amino acids. CDR1 is SGHRS, CDR2 YFSETQ, per germline. In DNA, the CDR3 is TGCGCCAGCAGCATGGACACCCGCGAGGAAAAACTGTTTTTT. Translating it yields CASSMDTREEKLFF.

The chain links TRBV9 to TRBJ2-2; maybe TRBD2 (8 bases). Germline V gene data show CDR1 as SGDLS and CDR2 as YYNGEE. The CDR3 consists of 16 residues. V dropped 3 bases and J dropped 4 bases, with 16 bases sitting between them. The CDR3 protein is CASSAGGGGGTGELFF. CDR3 coding DNA: TGTGCCAGCAGCGCGGGAGGGGGCGGCGGCACCGGGGAGCTGTTTTTT.

A single count supports this clone. J is TRBJ2-5 and V is TRBV29-1, with 9 bases lining up with TRBD1. In germline, CDR1 is SQVTM, CDR2 ANQGSEA. Trimming took 7 bases from V and 4 from J; bases not matched to a gene: 4. This CDR3 comprises 12 residues. The CDR3 nucleotides are TGCAGCGGGAGGACAGGGGCAGAGACCCAGTACTTC. As protein: CSGRTGAETQYF.

The chain uses TRBV7-8 and TRBJ2-5; no definite D call. The ends were cut back, 6 bases at V and 2 bases at J, with 13 bases in the middle. The CDR3 is 14 amino acids. The germline gives CDR1 SGHVS, CDR2 FQNEAQ. DNA for the CDR3: TGTGCCAGCAGGTTCCGGGTCCAGCAAGAGACCCAGTACTTC. It encodes CASRFRVQQETQYF.

Concerning this clone itself: At one end, the junction sequence differs from germline, possibly due to a read error. The chain carries TRBV5-3 and TRBJ2-1; no firm D call. TRBV5-3 is recorded as an ORF, its role being uncertain. The CDR3 contains 13 residues. CDR3 amino acids: CASSSTPVGKQFF. In DNA, the CDR3 is TGTGCCAGCAGCTCGACTCCGGTAGGAAAGCAGTTCTTC.

This sequence joins TRBV10-3 and TRBJ2-4; TRBD1 matches at 9 bases. Per the germline V gene, CDR1 is ENHRY and CDR2 is SYGVKD. The CDR3 covers 15 residues. The ends lost 4 bases at V and 5 bases at J; junction bases unmatched: 6. The CDR3 loop reads CAISAGTGPQNIQYF. CDR3 DNA: TGTGCCATCAGTGCGGGGACAGGGCCCCAAAACATTCAGTACTTC.

The chain combines TRBV9 with TRBJ2-3, with 10 bases aligning to TRBD1. The J segment lost 4 bases and the V segment lost 3 bases, leaving 2 bases of the junction unmatched. This CDR3 region has 14 residues. Germline V gives CDR1 SGDLS, CDR2 YYNGEE. The CDR3: CASSGGQGSDTQYF. DNA of the CDR3: TGTGCCAGCAGCGGGGGACAGGGGTCAGATACGCAGTATTTT.

The chain employs TRBV28 and TRBJ1-2; unclear D gene. The length of the CDR3 is 15 residues. V dropped 4 bases and J dropped 4 bases, with 16 bases sitting between them. Germline V gene data show CDR1 as MDHEN and CDR2 as SYDVKM. The CDR3 here is CASSSSTVLSYGYTF. CDR3 sequence (DNA): TGTGCCAGCAGTTCCTCGACCGTACTAAGCTATGGCTACACCTTC.